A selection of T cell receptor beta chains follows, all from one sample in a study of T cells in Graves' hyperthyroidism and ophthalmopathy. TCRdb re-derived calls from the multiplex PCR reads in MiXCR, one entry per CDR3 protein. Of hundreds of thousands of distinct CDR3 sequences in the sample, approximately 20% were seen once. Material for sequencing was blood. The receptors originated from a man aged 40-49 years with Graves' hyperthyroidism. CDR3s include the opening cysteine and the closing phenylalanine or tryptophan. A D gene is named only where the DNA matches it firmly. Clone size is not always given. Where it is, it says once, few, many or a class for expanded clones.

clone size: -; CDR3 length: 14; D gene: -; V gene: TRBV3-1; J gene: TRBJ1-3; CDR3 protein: CASSQLQDGNTIYF
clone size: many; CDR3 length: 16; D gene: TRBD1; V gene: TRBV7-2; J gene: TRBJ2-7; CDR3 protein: CASSLNGGQPSYEQYF
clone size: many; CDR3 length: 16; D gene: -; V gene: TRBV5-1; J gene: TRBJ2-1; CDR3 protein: CASSLAEMSSYNEQFF
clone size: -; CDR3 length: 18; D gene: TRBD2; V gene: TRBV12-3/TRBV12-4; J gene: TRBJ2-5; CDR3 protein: CASSFGGGGSGKAETQYF
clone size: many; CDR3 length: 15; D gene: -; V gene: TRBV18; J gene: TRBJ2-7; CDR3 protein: CASSPRTGEPYEQYF
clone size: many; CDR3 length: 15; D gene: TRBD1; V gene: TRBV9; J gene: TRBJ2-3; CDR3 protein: CASSAGQGNTDTQYF
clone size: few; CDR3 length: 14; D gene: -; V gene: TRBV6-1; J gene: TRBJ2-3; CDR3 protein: CASRVRGGGDTQYF
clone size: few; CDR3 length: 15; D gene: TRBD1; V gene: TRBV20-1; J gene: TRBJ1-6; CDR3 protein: CSARETGQGGSPLHF
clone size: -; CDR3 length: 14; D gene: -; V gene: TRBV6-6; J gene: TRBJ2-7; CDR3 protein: CASSYGLAKYEQYF
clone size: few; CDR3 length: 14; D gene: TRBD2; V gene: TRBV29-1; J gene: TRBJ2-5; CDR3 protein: CSVEGGLAGGTQYF
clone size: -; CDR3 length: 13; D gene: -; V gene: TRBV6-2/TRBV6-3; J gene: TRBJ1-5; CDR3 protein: CACTWTHNQPQHF
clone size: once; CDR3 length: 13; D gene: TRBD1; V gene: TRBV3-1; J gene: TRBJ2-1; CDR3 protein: CASSLQGGNEQFF
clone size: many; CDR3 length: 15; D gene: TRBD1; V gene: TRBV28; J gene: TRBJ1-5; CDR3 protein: CASRAPGQGKQPQHF
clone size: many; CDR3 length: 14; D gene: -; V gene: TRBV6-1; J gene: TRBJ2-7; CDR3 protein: CASMRSWGVYEQYF
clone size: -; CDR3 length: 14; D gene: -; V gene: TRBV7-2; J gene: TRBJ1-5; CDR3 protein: CASSLVVGNQPQHF
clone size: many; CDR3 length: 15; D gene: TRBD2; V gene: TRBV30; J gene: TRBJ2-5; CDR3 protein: CAWSSGGAVQETQYF
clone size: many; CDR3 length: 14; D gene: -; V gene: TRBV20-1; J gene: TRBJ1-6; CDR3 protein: CSAGKSQAGSPLHF